This TCR beta chain was recovered during a study of radiotherapy plus CTLA-4 blockade in lung cancer. Regarding the study as a whole: Early blood T cell clone dynamics reportedly forecast response best, with interferon-beta.

Germline CDR1 SGHRS, CDR2 YFSETQ. This CDR3 spans 16 amino acids. The V and J ends lost 3 bases and 2 bases, in that order; junction bases with no gene match: 4. Some clones are missing from TCRdb's copy, which holds only in-frame ones; the method was immunoSEQ multiplex PCR. There are 90,000 to 100,000 clones in the sample; almost 90% occur only once, and about 5.3% lies in the top ten. Of note for this clone: Its cognate antigen is unknown.

This specimen consisted of peripheral blood, obtained from a patient treated with radiotherapy plus ipilimumab. This clonotype was sampled from a human donor with non-small cell lung cancer that progressed on radiotherapy plus ipilimumab. The chain is built from TRBV5-1 and TRBJ2-3; TRBD2 matches at 12 bases. This CDR3 reads CASSSGTSGSTDTQYF. CDR3 in DNA: TGCGCCAGCAGCTCGGGGACTAGCGGGTCCACAGATACGCAGTATTTT.